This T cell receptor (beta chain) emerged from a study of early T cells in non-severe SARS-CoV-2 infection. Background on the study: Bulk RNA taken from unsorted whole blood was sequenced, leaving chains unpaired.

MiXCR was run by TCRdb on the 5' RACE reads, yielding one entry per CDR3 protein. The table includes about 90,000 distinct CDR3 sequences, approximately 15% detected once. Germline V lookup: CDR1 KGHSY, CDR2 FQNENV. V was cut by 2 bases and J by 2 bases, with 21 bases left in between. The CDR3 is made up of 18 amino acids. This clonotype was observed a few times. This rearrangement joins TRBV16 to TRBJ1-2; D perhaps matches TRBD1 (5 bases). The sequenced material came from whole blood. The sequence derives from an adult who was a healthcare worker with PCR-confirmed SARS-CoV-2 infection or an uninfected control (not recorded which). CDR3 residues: CASSQKIRGGHPNYGYTF. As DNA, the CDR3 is TGTGCCAGCAGCCAAAAAATAAGGGGAGGACACCCAAACTATGGCTACACCTTC.